The 18 T cell receptor beta chains below all came from one sample that was sequenced in a study of Graves' ophthalmopathy and Graves' hyperthyroidism. From RNA, the CDR3 regions of TCR beta chains were amplified and sequenced. Second-round multiplex PCR followed a first-round RT-PCR using HTBI primers. Each CDR3 protein is one row after TCRdb ran MiXCR on the multiplex PCR reads. The repertoire holds about 220,000 distinct CDR3 sequences, with under 25% as singletons. The sample taken for sequencing was peripheral blood. These TCRs come from a woman between 50 and 59 years old with Graves' ophthalmopathy.

This clonotype showed up many times. This rearrangement joins TRBV20-1 to TRBJ2-2; D possibly uses TRBD1 or TRBD2 (5 bases each). This CDR3 comprises 14 residues. With 3 bases removed from V and 6 bases from J, the gap between germline ends came to 14 bases. Germline loops: CDR1 DFQATT, CDR2 SNEGSKA (reference sequence). CDR3 sequence reads: CSAREPRGAGELFF. The CDR3 coding sequence is TGCAGTGCTAGGGAACCCAGAGGGGCCGGGGAGCTGTTTTTT.

This clonotype was detected only a few times. The rearrangement uses TRBV18 and TRBJ2-7, with TRBD1 identical over 9 bases. Germline V gene data show CDR1 as KGHSH and CDR2 as LQKENI. J gave up 6 bases and V 6 bases, and 9 bases lay outside the gene matches. This CDR3 has 14 amino acids. CDR3 bases: TGTGCCAGCTCCCCGTACCGGGACAGGGTCGAGCAGTACTTC. It codes for CASSPYRDRVEQYF.

This clonotype was observed many times. The CDR3 nucleotides read TGTGCCAGCAGTACCAGGGCCTGGAACACTGAAGCTTTCTTT. The encoded protein is CASSTRAWNTEAFF. The chain carries TRBV12-3 or TRBV12-4 and TRBJ1-1; maybe TRBD1 (5 bases). Trimming left V 5 bases short and J 1 base short, with 11 bases between. The CDR3 length is 14 residues.

CDR3 residues: CASMVWRNTIYF. CDR3 in DNA: TGTGCCAGCATGGTATGGCGAAACACCATATATTTT. This chain connects TRBV12-3 or TRBV12-4 to TRBJ1-3, with D uncertain. The CDR3 sequence is 12 residues long. V was trimmed by 7 bases and J by 5 bases, leaving 9 bases between them.

This clonotype was seen repeatedly, ten times or more. The V gene is TRBV20-1, the J gene TRBJ2-5; 12 bases fit TRBD2. Trimming at V came to 1 base and at J to 5 bases, leaving 5 bases not matched to a gene. The CDR3 has 15 amino acids. CDR1 and CDR2 (germline): DFQATT, SNEGSKA (reference sequence). CDR3 sequence: CSARGLAGDLETQYF. In nucleotides, the CDR3 is TGCAGTGCTAGAGGACTAGCGGGAGACCTGGAGACCCAGTACTTC.

The chain employs TRBV6-1 and TRBJ2-4; D is unclear. V was pared by 8 bases and J by 0 bases, with 5 bases between. The germline V gene encodes CDR1 MNHNS and CDR2 SASEGT. CDR3 length: 12 residues. The CDR3 is CASERAKNIQYF. Here the CDR3 DNA reads TGTGCCAGCGAAAGAGCCAAAAACATTCAGTACTTC.

The chain is built from TRBV6-1 and TRBJ2-7, with D perhaps matching TRBD1 or TRBD2 (7 bases each). Between the trimmed V and J ends, which lost 6 bases and 4 bases, there was a span of 19 bases. Germline lookup yields CDR1 MNHNS and CDR2 SASEGT. The CDR3 is 15 amino acids. CDR3 DNA: TGTGCCAGCAGGGGAGGGACAGTGGGTCTTTACGAGCAGTACTTC. It codes for CASRGGTVGLYEQYF.

In this sample, this clonotype turned up many times. The chain couples TRBV12-3 or TRBV12-4 to TRBJ2-7; D may correspond to TRBD1 or TRBD2 (6 bases each). The CDR3 is 18 residues long. V lost 3 bases to trimming and J lost 6 bases, with 27 bases between them. This chain's CDR3 is CASSFGRGSRQGWSEQYF. The CDR3 DNA reads TGTGCCAGCAGTTTCGGGAGAGGTTCGCGGCAGGGGTGGTCCGAGCAGTACTTC.

This clonotype was seen ten or more times. CDR3 amino acids: CASSSTLAGGLHGELFF. The CDR3 DNA reads as TGTGCCAGCAGTAGCACCTTAGCGGGAGGGCTCCACGGGGAGCTGTTTTTT. The gene calls are TRBV12-3 or TRBV12-4 and TRBJ2-2; 11 bases line up with TRBD2. With V trimmed by 5 bases and J by 7 bases, 12 bases remained unmatched. The CDR3 runs 17 residues.

This clonotype was found many times. V and J are TRBV20-1 and TRBJ1-2; D ambiguous. Trimming removed 6 bases at V and 4 bases at J, with 15 bases between. The CDR3 has 13 residues. CDR1 and CDR2 from the germline V gene are DFQATT and SNEGSKA (reference sequence). The CDR3 region is CSASGHRSYGYTF. For the CDR3, the DNA is TGCAGTGCCAGTGGCCATAGGTCCTATGGCTACACCTTC.

This clonotype was picked up many times. This chain joins TRBV12-3 or TRBV12-4 and TRBJ1-2; D gene ambiguous. V lost 3 bases to trimming and J lost 1 base, with 6 bases between them. The CDR3 is 13 residues long. The CDR3 nucleotides are TGTGCCAGCAGTTTGTATATTAACTATGGCTACACCTTC. Translating it yields CASSLYINYGYTF.

This clonotype was detected many times. This rearrangement joins TRBV15 to TRBJ2-3; perhaps TRBD1 as D (6 bases). Germline assignment: CDR1 LNHNV and CDR2 YYDKDF (reference sequence). V lost 5 bases and J 4 bases, leaving 13 bases between the germline ends. The CDR3 length is 14 residues. This CDR3 reads CATSQWTDADTQYF. The CDR3 nucleotides read TGTGCCACCAGCCAATGGACAGACGCAGATACGCAGTATTTT.

The V gene is TRBV12-3 or TRBV12-4, the J gene TRBJ1-5; D ambiguous. The CDR3 sequence is 16 residues long. The V end lost 5 bases, the J end lost 4 bases, and 18 bases lay between the germline ends. DNA for the CDR3: TGTGCCAGCAGTGCCCCGGGCCCAGTTTCGAATCAGCCCCAGCATTTT. It codes for CASSAPGPVSNQPQHF.

The chain recombines TRBV6-5 with TRBJ1-3, with D maybe TRBD1 (6 bases). CDR3 size: 14 residues. Germline V gene sequence: CDR1 MNHEY, CDR2 SVGAGI. The V and J ends lost 2 bases and 4 bases respectively, with 9 bases between them. The CDR3 region is CASSYGTTGNTIYF. The CDR3 nucleotides read TGTGCCAGCAGTTACGGGACAACCGGAAACACCATATATTTT.

The rearrangement uses TRBV27 and TRBJ1-6, with TRBD1 matching 8 bases. Germline values: CDR1 MNHEY, CDR2 SMNVEV (reference sequence). V shed 6 bases, J shed 8 bases, and the junction held 12 bases outside the gene matches. The CDR3 covers 16 residues. CDR3 residues: CASSGQGVSGDSPLHF. CDR3 nucleotide sequence: TGTGCCAGCAGCGGACAGGGAGTATCTGGGGATTCACCCCTCCACTTT.

This clonotype was recorded many times. The chain recombines TRBV20-1 with TRBJ2-5; D is uncertain. Trimming removed 2 bases from V and 2 bases from J, with 15 bases in between. Germline V gene data show CDR1 as DFQATT and CDR2 as SNEGSKA (reference sequence). This CDR3 comprises 15 residues. The CDR3 is CSARPGHNIQETQYF. The CDR3 bases are TGCAGTGCTAGACCGGGCCACAACATTCAAGAGACCCAGTACTTC.

This clonotype was counted at least ten times. The genes are TRBV20-1 and TRBJ1-1; 7 bases map to TRBD1. Per germline, CDR1 DFQATT and CDR2 SNEGSKA (reference sequence). CDR3 size: 12 residues. Trimming cost V 0 bases and J 5 bases; bases outside gene matches: 0. This chain's CDR3 is CSARDRGTEAFF. The CDR3 DNA sequence: TGCAGTGCTAGAGACAGGGGGACTGAAGCTTTCTTT.

This clonotype showed up just a few times. The rearrangement joins TRBV18 to TRBJ2-6; no clear D gene. Germline V gene lookup returns CDR1 KGHSH and CDR2 LQKENI. V lost 6 bases, J lost 4 bases, and 13 bases lay in between. CDR3 length: 15 residues. This CDR3 is CASSRDRGGANVLTF. DNA for the CDR3: TGTGCCAGCTCTCGCGACCGTGGGGGGGCCAACGTCCTGACTTTC.